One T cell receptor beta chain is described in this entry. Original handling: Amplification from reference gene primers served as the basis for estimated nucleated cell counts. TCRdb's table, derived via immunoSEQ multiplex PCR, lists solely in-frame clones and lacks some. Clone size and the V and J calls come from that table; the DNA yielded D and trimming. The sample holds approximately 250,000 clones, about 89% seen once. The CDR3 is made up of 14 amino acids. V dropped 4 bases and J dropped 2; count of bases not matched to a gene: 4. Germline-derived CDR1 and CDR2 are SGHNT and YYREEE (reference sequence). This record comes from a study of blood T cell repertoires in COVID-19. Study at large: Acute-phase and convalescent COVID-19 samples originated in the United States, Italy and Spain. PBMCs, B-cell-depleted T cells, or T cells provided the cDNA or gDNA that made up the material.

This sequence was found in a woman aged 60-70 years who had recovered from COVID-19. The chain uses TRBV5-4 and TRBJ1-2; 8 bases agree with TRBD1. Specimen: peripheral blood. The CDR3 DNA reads TGTGCCAGCAGCCCACAGGGGGGGAACTATGGCTACACCTTC. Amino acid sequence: CASSPQGGNYGYTF. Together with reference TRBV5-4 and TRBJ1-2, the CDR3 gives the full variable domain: ETGVTQSPTHLIKTRGQQVTLRCSSQSGHNTVSWYQQALGQGPQFIFQYYREEENGRGNFPPRFSGLQFPNYSSELNVNALELDDSALYLCASSPQGGNYGYTFGSGTRLTVV.